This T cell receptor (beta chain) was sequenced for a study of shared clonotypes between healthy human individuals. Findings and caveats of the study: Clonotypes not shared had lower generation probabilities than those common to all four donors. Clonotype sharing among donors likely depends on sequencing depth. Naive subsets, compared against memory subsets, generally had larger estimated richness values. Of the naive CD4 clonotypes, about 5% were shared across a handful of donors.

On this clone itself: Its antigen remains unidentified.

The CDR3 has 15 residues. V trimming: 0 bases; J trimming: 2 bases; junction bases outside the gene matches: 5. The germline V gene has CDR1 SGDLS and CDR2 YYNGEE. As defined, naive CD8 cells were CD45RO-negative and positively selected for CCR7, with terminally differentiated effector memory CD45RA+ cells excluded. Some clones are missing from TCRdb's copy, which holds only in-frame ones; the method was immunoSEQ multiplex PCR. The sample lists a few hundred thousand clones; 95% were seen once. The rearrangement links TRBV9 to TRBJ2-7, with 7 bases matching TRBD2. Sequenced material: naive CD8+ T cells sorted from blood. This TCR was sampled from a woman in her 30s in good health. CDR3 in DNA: TGTGCCAGCAGCGTAGGGGAGGGACCGACCTACGAGCAGTACTTC. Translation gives CASSVGEGPTYEQYF.